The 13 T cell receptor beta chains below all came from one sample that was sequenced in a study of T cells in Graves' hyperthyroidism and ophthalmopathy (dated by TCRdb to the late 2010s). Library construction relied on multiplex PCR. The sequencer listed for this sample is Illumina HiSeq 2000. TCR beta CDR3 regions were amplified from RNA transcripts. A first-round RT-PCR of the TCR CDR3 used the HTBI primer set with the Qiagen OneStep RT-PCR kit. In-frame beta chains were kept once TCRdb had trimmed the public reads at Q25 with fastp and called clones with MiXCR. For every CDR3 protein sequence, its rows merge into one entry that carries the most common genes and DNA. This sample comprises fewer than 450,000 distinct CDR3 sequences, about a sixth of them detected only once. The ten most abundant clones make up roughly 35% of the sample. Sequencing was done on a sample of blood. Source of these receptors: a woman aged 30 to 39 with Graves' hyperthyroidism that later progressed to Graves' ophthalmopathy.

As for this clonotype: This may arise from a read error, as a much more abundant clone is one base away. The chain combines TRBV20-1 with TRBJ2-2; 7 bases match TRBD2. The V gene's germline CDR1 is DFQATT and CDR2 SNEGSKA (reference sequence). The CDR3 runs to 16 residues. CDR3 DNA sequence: TGCAGTGCTAGCCGGTTTCTAGCGGCTTACACCGGGCAGCTGTTTTTT. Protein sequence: CSASRFLAAYTGQLFF.

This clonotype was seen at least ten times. CDR3 nucleotide sequence: TGTGCCAGCAGTTACTCTAAGGGATTGGATTCACCCCTCCACTTT. The encoded protein is CASSYSKGLDSPLHF. The rearrangement links TRBV6-2 or TRBV6-3 to TRBJ1-6; D gene uncertain. Germline CDR1 and CDR2: MNHEY and SVGEGT. V was trimmed by 0 bases and J by 8 bases, leaving 11 bases between them. This CDR3 region has 15 residues.

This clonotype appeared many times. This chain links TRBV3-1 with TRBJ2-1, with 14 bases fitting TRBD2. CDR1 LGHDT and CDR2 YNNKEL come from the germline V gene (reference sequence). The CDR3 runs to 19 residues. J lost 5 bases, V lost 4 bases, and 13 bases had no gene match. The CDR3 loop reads CASSPPPWTSGGRNNEQFF. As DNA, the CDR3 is TGTGCCAGCAGCCCCCCACCCTGGACTAGCGGGGGGAGGAACAATGAGCAGTTCTTC.

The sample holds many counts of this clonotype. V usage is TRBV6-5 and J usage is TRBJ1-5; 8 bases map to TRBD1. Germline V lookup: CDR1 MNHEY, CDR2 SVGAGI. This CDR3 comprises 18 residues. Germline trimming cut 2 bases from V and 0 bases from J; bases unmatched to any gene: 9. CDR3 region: CASSYRQGIASSNQPQHF. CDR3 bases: TGTGCCAGCAGTTACCGACAGGGGATAGCGAGTAGCAATCAGCCCCAGCATTTT.

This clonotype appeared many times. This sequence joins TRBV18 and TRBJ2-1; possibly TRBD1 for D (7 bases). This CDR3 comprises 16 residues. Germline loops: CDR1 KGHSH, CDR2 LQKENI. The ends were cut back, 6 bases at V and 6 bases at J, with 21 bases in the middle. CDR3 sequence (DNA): TGTGCCAGCTCGGGAGCAGGGGGGCGCGACCCCAATGAGCAGTTCTTC. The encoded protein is CASSGAGGRDPNEQFF.

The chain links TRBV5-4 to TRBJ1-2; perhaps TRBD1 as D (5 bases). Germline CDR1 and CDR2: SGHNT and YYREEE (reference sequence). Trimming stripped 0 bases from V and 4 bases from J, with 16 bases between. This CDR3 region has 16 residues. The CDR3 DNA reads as TGTGCCAGCAGCTTGGCTCTCGACGGGGGACCCTATGGCTACACCTTC. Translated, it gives CASSLALDGGPYGYTF. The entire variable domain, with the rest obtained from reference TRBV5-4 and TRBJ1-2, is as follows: ETGVTQSPTHLIKTRGQQVTLRCSSQSGHNTVSWYQQALGQGPQFIFQYYREEENGRGNFPPRFSGLQFPNYSSELNVNALELDDSALYLCASSLALDGGPYGYTFGSGTRLTVV.

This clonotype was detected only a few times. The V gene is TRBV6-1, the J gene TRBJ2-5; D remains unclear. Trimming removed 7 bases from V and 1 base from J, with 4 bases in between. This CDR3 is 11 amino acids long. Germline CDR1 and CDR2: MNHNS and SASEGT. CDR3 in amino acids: CASTPQETQYF. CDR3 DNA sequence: TGTGCCAGCACGCCCCAAGAGACCCAGTACTTC.

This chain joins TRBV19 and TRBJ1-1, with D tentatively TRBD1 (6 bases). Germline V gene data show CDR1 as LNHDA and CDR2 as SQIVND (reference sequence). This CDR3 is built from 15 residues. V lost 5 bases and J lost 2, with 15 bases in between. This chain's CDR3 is CASSPTTGSNTEAFF. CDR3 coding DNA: TGTGCCAGTAGTCCAACGACAGGTTCTAACACTGAAGCTTTCTTT.

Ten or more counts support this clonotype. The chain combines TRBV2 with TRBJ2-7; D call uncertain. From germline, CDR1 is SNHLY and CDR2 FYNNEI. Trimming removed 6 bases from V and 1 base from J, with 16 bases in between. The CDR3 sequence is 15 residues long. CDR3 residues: CASRDPGDSSYEQYF. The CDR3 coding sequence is TGTGCCAGCAGAGATCCAGGAGACTCATCCTACGAGCAGTACTTC.

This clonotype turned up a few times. The CDR3 region is CASSLLRGVAGEQYF. DNA of the CDR3: TGTGCCAGCAGCCTTCTGAGGGGGGTAGCGGGCGAGCAGTACTTC. This sequence joins TRBV14 and TRBJ2-7; D is perhaps TRBD2 (7 bases). CDR3 length equals 15 residues. Germline CDR1 SGHDN, CDR2 FVKESK. V was shortened by 4 bases and J by 6 bases, with 19 bases between the two germline ends.

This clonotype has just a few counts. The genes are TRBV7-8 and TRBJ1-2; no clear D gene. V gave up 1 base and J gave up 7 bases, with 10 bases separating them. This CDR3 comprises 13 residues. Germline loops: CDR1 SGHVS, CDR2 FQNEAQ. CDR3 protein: CASSLVLEGGYTF. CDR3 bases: TGTGCCAGCAGCTTAGTTCTCGAGGGTGGCTACACCTTC.

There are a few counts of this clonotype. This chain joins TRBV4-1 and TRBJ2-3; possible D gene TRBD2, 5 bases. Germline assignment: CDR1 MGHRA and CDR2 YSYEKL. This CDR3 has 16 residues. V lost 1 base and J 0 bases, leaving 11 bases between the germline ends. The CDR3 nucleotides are TGCGCCAGCAGCCAAGGGGCTAGCCGGAGCACAGATACGCAGTATTTT. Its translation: CASSQGASRSTDTQYF.

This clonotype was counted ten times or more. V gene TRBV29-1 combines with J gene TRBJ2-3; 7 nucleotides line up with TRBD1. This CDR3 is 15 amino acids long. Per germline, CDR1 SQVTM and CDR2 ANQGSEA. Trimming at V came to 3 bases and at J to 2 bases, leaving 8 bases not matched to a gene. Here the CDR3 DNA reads TGCAGCGTTGATGGTGGGGGACAGTTCACAGATACGCAGTATTTT. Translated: CSVDGGGQFTDTQYF.